This TCR beta chain was recorded in a study of T cells in Graves' hyperthyroidism and ophthalmopathy. Study observations and caveats: The authors' 13 V-J model separated ophthalmopathy from stable hyperthyroidism.

This clonotype was picked up many times. Its antigen is not identified. Researchers amplified the TCR beta CDR3 regions from RNA transcripts. HTBI primers were the set used in a first-round RT-PCR of the TCR CDR3. A single record per CDR3 protein comes from TCRdb applying MiXCR to the multiplex PCR reads. This table has a few hundred thousand distinct CDR3 sequences, about 15% appearing once. With 3 bases removed from V and 0 bases from J, the gap between germline ends came to 7 bases. Germline V gives CDR1 KGHSH, CDR2 LQKENI. CDR3 size: 14 residues. Patients having uncontrolled infection, another autoimmune disease, pregnancy or lactation were not included. Diagnoses rested on clinical symptoms, serum thyroxine and TRAb, thyroid ultrasound and orbital computed tomography.

What was sequenced was blood. This TCR came from a woman aged 18-29 years with Graves' hyperthyroidism. The chain combines TRBV18 with TRBJ2-3; TRBD2 might be the D (5 bases). CDR3 in DNA: TGTGCCAGCTCACCGGACTCAAGCACAGATACGCAGTATTTT. Residues: CASSPDSSTDTQYF.